This paragraph reports one T cell receptor beta chain. At least ten counts were recorded for this clonotype. The specificity of this receptor is unknown. Base qualities are not at hand, and no much larger clone is one base apart. This specimen belongs to a study of regulatory T cells in long-lasting Graves disease (TCRdb year 2021). As for the study more broadly: Antithyroid drugs had been taken for less than 3 months by newly diagnosed Graves' disease patients. Patients with persistent Graves' disease were compared with patients with newly diagnosed Graves' disease using TCR sequencing and RNA sequencing of peripheral blood. The study was registered as a clinical trial and conducted in China. TCR sequencing covered around 13 persistent and roughly 20 newly diagnosed Graves' disease patients, around 35 samples in total. General conclusions and limits of the study: Only peripheral blood was studied, because thyroid tissue, the primary lesion, was inaccessible. Compared with newly diagnosed patients, patients with persistent Graves' disease had lower TCR Shannon entropy and fewer highly expanded clones, which suggests clonal expansion. The authors acknowledged the small sample size as a limitation that may reduce accuracy. Patients with persistent disease shared more public clonotypes (around 3,000) than newly diagnosed patients did (around 1,000). Preferential use of TRBV28, TRBJ1-2 and TRBJ2-5 was observed in persistent disease, whereas TRBV20-1 and TRBJ2-1 were favored in newly diagnosed disease. Sequencing and analysis were limited to the TCR beta chain.

The time point label, as the study defines it: newly diagnosed GD, antithyroid drugs for less than 3 months. RNA was extracted from PBMCs in TRIzol for both TCR sequencing and RNA sequencing. The diagnosis of Graves' disease was made according to American Thyroid Association guidelines. Patients were recruited from an endocrinology department in Xi'an, China. Each patient gave about 10 milliliters of peripheral blood, collected in an EDTA anticoagulant tube. Ficoll Paque Plus density gradient separation was used to isolate PBMCs, and no further T cell sorting was performed. RNA quality was checked with an Agilent 2100 Bioanalyzer and agarose gel, and concentration with a NanoDrop 2000. V drops 0 bases and J drops 5 bases, leaving 6 bases in between. Taken from the germline V gene, the CDR1 and CDR2 loops are SGDLS and YYNGEE. Inclusive of the bounding cysteine and phenylalanine, the CDR3 is 12 residues long. Of all the DNA, just the CDR3 is kept, 36 bases in frame from base 1.

The library was produced with multiplex PCR. Data came from an Illumina HiSeq 4000. iRepertoire HTBI primers and Arm-PCR amplification of CDR3 regions were used to construct TCR beta libraries. PCR products were gel purified before sequencing. The authors processed their data as follows. Across samples, some 62 TRBV and roughly 13 TRBJ segments were identified and used for gene usage analysis of CDR3 amino acid clonotypes. Filtered high-quality paired reads were merged into contigs using COPE and FqMerger. Contigs were aligned with BLAST to IMGT TRBV, TRBD and TRBJ reference genes, and CDR3 was defined per IMGT. Any clonotype with a frequency above 0.1% was classified as a highly expanded clone. Repertoire diversity was measured by Shannon entropy, and V-J evenness by the Gini coefficient. A clonotype was considered public if more than one individual shared it. The public reads were reprocessed in TCRdb via fastp at Q25 and MiXCR, keeping in-frame beta chains. All rows with the same CDR3 protein become a single entry with the most common DNA and genes. TCRdb's processing, not the study's, gives the V and J calls here. The sample yields over 500,000 distinct CDR3 sequences; 16% were counted once. The top ten clones comprise 15% to 20% of the sample.

The same sample was also used in a study of T cells in Graves' hyperthyroidism and ophthalmopathy. That second publication adds: A patient counted as having stable Graves' hyperthyroidism if no progression to ophthalmopathy occurred over 18 months of follow-up. Hyperthyroidism patients were newly diagnosed, with disease duration under 2 months, and aged 18 to 65 years. Exclusion was applied to patients with uncontrolled infections, other autoimmune diseases, pregnancy or lactation. Clinical symptoms, serum thyroxine and TRAb, thyroid ultrasound, and orbital computed tomography formed the basis for the diagnoses. The TCR CDR3 was subjected to a first round of RT-PCR using the HTBI primer set and the Qiagen OneStep RT-PCR kit. Blood samples also contained most of the expanded thyroid clonotypes (frequency above 0.001), which suggests that blood repertoires may reflect thyroid immune responses. Ophthalmopathy was separated from stable hyperthyroidism by a 13 V-J signature model, with about 86% sensitivity and roughly 84% specificity obtained in cross-validation and 80%/75% obtained in testing. In validation, the model predicted progression to ophthalmopathy with around 71% sensitivity and less than 75% specificity, a median of about 6 months before onset. A discovery cohort of about a hundred patients, 43 with Graves' ophthalmopathy and under 60 with stable Graves' hyperthyroidism, was used to find distinguishing TCR V-J signatures. Prospective prediction of ophthalmopathy was tested in an independent validation cohort consisting of 18 to 20 hyperthyroidism patients and more than 15 patients who later progressed to ophthalmopathy. The roughly 100 discovery patients were divided at random into training and test sets in a 7:3 ratio. In addition, the study compared T-cell repertoires in thyroid tissue and in blood from six Graves' hyperthyroidism patients. After sampling, hyperthyroidism patients received methimazole starting at 30 mg daily, and ophthalmopathy patients received high-dose intravenous methylprednisolone. Libraries were constructed in a second round of multiplex PCR, after which size selection and purification were performed. Libraries were sequenced paired-end with 100 bp reads on an Illumina HiSeq2000. SOAPnuke was used to process the raw data, with reads discarded if the reads contained adapters or uncalled bases, had a mean Phred below 15, or lacked an exact constant-primer or identifier match. COPE v1.2.5 was used to merge the high-quality paired reads, and each unique nucleotide sequence was defined as a clonotype. MiTCR v1.1 was used to align the clonotypes against IMGT TRBV, TRBD and TRBJ reference segments. The analysis was restricted to V-J combinations with a frequency above 0.0001, which together covered 99% to 99.2% of the repertoires. The TCS score was defined as F50 (clonal expansion) divided by E x V (chaos), with BLOSUM62-based TCRdist calculated between CDR3 peptides within each V-J. Welch's t-statistics and random forest reduced 500 to 650 V-J features to roughly 13, which were used in a naive Bayes classifier (R e1071). Sample size was not statistically predetermined, and investigators were not blinded to group allocation. The paper describes TCR Vbeta CDR3 sequencing of about 140 peripheral blood samples, made up of about 41 ophthalmopathy patients, around 78 hyperthyroidism patients and 17 progressor patients.

Sample: peripheral blood mononuclear cells (PBMCs), taken at new diagnosis, from a patient treated with antithyroid drugs. The V and J genes are TRBV9 and TRBJ2-7, with the D gene too uncertain to name. This sequence was found in a woman under 40 with Graves disease. Donor details come from another sample of the same person, matched by shared clones. The nucleotide sequence is TGTGCCAGCAGCGTAGGTTCGGACGAGCAGTACTTC. This encodes CASSVGSDEQYF.